These 32 T cell receptor beta chains originate from one sample sequenced in a study of cytomegalovirus exposure and HLA in healthy donors. Repertoires were generated with immunoSEQ multiplex PCR, while TCRdb's copy carries only in-frame clones and drops some. The data contain some 98,000 clones, about 90% of them seen just once; the ten biggest clones take up around 6%. The sequencing input was PBMCs. All receptors come from a man between 18 and 29 years old in good health and CMV-seropositive.

The chain joins TRBV27 to TRBJ1-2; 8 bases line up with TRBD1. The ends lost 5 bases at V and 5 bases at J; junction bases unmatched: 4. CDR3 length: 13 residues. The germline V gene has CDR1 MNHEY and CDR2 SMNVEV (reference sequence). The CDR3 nucleotides read TGTGCCAGCAGTGCTGGGACAGGATATGGCTACACCTTC. The encoded protein is CASSAGTGYGYTF.

This chain uses TRBV4-1 with TRBJ1-4, with 9 nucleotides matching TRBD1. Trimming took 0 bases from V and 2 from J; bases not matched to a gene: 1. This CDR3 comprises 16 residues. Per germline, CDR1 MGHRA and CDR2 YSYEKL. For the CDR3, the DNA is TGCGCCAGCAGCCAAGACGACAGGGGGACTAATGAAAAACTGTTTTTT. Amino acids: CASSQDDRGTNEKLFF.

This sequence joins TRBV5-6 and TRBJ1-2, with 9 bases lining up with TRBD1. CDR3 length: 16 residues. Germline lookup yields CDR1 SGHDT and CDR2 YYEEEE. The V segment lost 4 bases and the J segment 1 base; nucleotides outside the gene matches: 8. In DNA form, the CDR3 reads TGTGCCAGCAGCACAATCCCGGGACAGGGTAACTATGGCTACACCTTC. It encodes CASSTIPGQGNYGYTF.

The gene calls are TRBV10-2 and TRBJ2-1, with D possibly matching TRBD1 (5 bases). Germline loops: CDR1 WSHSY, CDR2 SAAADI. The CDR3 sequence is 13 residues long. In DNA form, the CDR3 reads TGCTCAGGGTCTTGGGGTCTGTACAATGAGCAGTTCTTC. Protein product: CSGSWGLYNEQFF.

The chain carries TRBV19 and TRBJ1-5; 10 nucleotides match TRBD1. The germline V gene encodes CDR1 LNHDA and CDR2 SQIVND (reference sequence). The V and J ends lost 3 bases and 5 bases, in that order; junction bases with no gene match: 7. This CDR3 has 16 residues. The CDR3 DNA is TGTGCCAGTAGTATCGGTCTTGGGACAGGGGATCAGCCCCAGCATTTT. Its protein is CASSIGLGTGDQPQHF. Complete variable domain (other parts from reference TRBV19 and TRBJ1-5): DGGITQSPKYLFRKEGQNVTLSCEQNLNHDAMYWYRQDPGQGLRLIYYSQIVNDFQKGDIAEGYSVSREKKESFPLTVTSAQKNPTAFYLCASSIGLGTGDQPQHFGDGTRLSIL.

The rearrangement uses TRBV7-2 and TRBJ2-5; D is uncertain. Trimming shortened V by 1 base and J by 5 bases, and 8 bases separated the two germline ends. CDR1 SGHTA and CDR2 FQGNSA come from the germline V gene. The CDR3 is 13 residues long. CDR3 protein: CASSLVVAETQYF. CDR3 coding DNA: TGTGCCAGCAGCTTAGTAGTTGCGGAGACCCAGTACTTC. The variable domain in full, with the rest retrieved from reference TRBV7-2 and TRBJ2-5, is GAGVSQSPSNKVTEKGKDVELRCDPISGHTALYWYRQSLGQGLEFLIYFQGNSAPDKSGLPSDRFSAERTGGSVSTLTIQRTQQEDSAVYLCASSLVVAETQYFGPGTRLLVL.

The V call is TRBV27, the J call TRBJ1-4; TRBD1 matches 9 bases. The ends lost 6 bases at V and 2 bases at J; junction bases unmatched: 7. Germline CDR1 is MNHEY and CDR2 is SMNVEV (reference sequence). The CDR3 loop spans 16 amino acids. DNA of the CDR3: TGTGCCAGCAGCCCCGGGACAGGGTGGACTAATGAAAAACTGTTTTTT. It translates to CASSPGTGWTNEKLFF.

The rearrangement links TRBV7-9 to TRBJ2-5; D is unclear. Germline V gene sequence: CDR1 SEHNR, CDR2 FQNEAQ (reference sequence). The CDR3 has 13 amino acids. V dropped 5 bases and J dropped 1 base, with 8 bases sitting between them. The chain's CDR3 is CASSPSSQETQYF. For the CDR3, the DNA is TGTGCCAGCAGCCCCTCCAGCCAAGAGACCCAGTACTTC.

The rearrangement uses TRBV18 and TRBJ1-2; D is perhaps TRBD1 (5 bases). The CDR3 consists of 15 residues. The V gene's germline CDR1 is KGHSH and CDR2 LQKENI. V was pared by 3 bases and J by 1 base, with 12 bases between. The CDR3: CASSPRQKFNYGYTF. CDR3 nucleotides: TGTGCCAGCTCACCCAGACAGAAATTTAACTATGGCTACACCTTC.

This chain uses TRBV6-5 with TRBJ2-3; 10 bases are shared with TRBD2. The CDR3 totals 14 residues. Losses at the gene ends were 10 bases for V and 2 bases for J; bases not matched to a gene: 6. The germline V gene has CDR1 MNHEY and CDR2 SVGAGI. As DNA, the CDR3 is TGTGCCACCCAGCGGGGGGGCTACACAGATACGCAGTATTTT. Its protein product is CATQRGGYTDTQYF.

This clone came up once. This chain links TRBV6-1 with TRBJ2-7; possibly TRBD2 for D (6 bases). The length of the CDR3 is 14 residues. CDR1 and CDR2 from the germline V gene are MNHNS and SASEGT. The V and J ends lost 0 bases and 6 bases respectively, with 12 bases between them. CDR3: CASSEAFWRVEQYF. CDR3 coding DNA: TGTGCCAGCAGTGAAGCGTTTTGGAGGGTCGAGCAGTACTTC.

V and J are TRBV7-8 and TRBJ2-7; the match to TRBD2 covers 10 bases. V was clipped by 4 bases and J by 4 bases; unmatched bases: 7. This CDR3 has 15 amino acids. Germline values: CDR1 SGHVS, CDR2 FQNEAQ. CDR3: CASSSELAGLYEQYF. In DNA, the CDR3 is TGTGCCAGCAGCTCCGAACTAGCGGGACTATACGAGCAGTACTTC.

The chain combines TRBV9 with TRBJ2-1; 11 bases are shared with TRBD2. The CDR3 has 15 residues. V was clipped by 3 bases and J by 9 bases; unmatched bases: 8. Germline V gives CDR1 SGDLS, CDR2 YYNGEE. The CDR3 spells CASSAIAGGPTEQFF. Written as DNA, the CDR3 is TGTGCCAGCAGCGCCATAGCGGGGGGGCCCACTGAGCAGTTCTTC.

The chain carries TRBV15 and TRBJ2-7, with 8 bases lining up with TRBD1. CDR3 length: 16 amino acids. Germline-derived CDR1 and CDR2 are LNHNV and YYDKDF (reference sequence). With 0 bases clipped from V and 4 bases from J, the junction kept 8 bases outside the gene matches. The CDR3 is CATSRDQAGGFYEQYF. The CDR3 nucleotides read TGTGCCACCAGCAGAGATCAAGCAGGGGGCTTTTACGAGCAGTACTTC.

V is TRBV6-5 and J is TRBJ2-5; the D gene is possibly TRBD1 (6 bases). This CDR3 region has 14 residues. Germline V lookup: CDR1 MNHEY, CDR2 SVGAGI. The V gene lost 4 bases and the J gene lost 2 bases, with 11 bases spanning the gap. The CDR3 sequence is CASSSQQGQETQYF. The CDR3 DNA reads as TGTGCCAGCAGTTCTCAACAGGGACAAGAGACCCAGTACTTC.

J is TRBJ1-5 and V is TRBV28; a possible D gene is TRBD1 (5 bases). Trimming stripped 6 bases from V and 9 bases from J, with 12 bases between. Germline V lookup: CDR1 MDHEN, CDR2 SYDVKM. This CDR3 spans 12 amino acids. This CDR3 reads CASSPLGGPQHF. The CDR3 nucleotides are TGTGCCAGCAGCCCGTTGGGGGGGCCCCAGCATTTT.

The rearrangement links TRBV11-3 to TRBJ2-5; TRBD1 agrees at 10 bases. The CDR3 sequence is 17 residues long. The V and J ends lost 1 base and 4 bases, in that order; junction bases with no gene match: 9. Germline CDR1 reads SGHNT; CDR2 reads YENEEA. The CDR3: CASSLGAGTGVAETQYF. CDR3 nucleotide sequence: TGTGCCAGCAGCTTAGGGGCCGGGACAGGGGTTGCAGAGACCCAGTACTTC.

The rearrangement joins TRBV9 to TRBJ1-3, with TRBD1 identical over 8 bases. Germline V lookup: CDR1 SGDLS, CDR2 YYNGEE. This CDR3 has 17 residues. After removal of 3 bases from V and 1 base from J, the junction contained 9 bases not matched to a gene. The CDR3: CASSAPLTGASGNTIYF. The CDR3 DNA reads as TGTGCCAGCAGCGCCCCGTTGACAGGGGCATCTGGAAACACCATATATTTT.

J is TRBJ1-1 and V is TRBV27, with D possibly being TRBD1 (5 bases). The germline gives CDR1 MNHEY, CDR2 SMNVEV (reference sequence). This CDR3 region has 18 residues. Trimming pared 0 bases from V and 6 bases from J, leaving 23 bases between. This chain's CDR3 is CASSLSGRVWPFEAEAFF. The CDR3 region has the DNA TGTGCCAGCAGTTTATCCGGCAGGGTTTGGCCTTTCGAAGCTGAAGCTTTCTTT.

This chain connects TRBV6-5 to TRBJ1-2, with 9 bases identical to TRBD1. The germline CDR1 and CDR2 sequences are MNHEY and SVGAGI. Trimming cost V 4 bases and J 4 bases; bases outside gene matches: 4. There are 14 residues in the CDR3. The CDR3 nucleotides read TGTGCCAGCAGTTTTACAGGGGGCGGCTATGGCTACACCTTC. Encoded protein: CASSFTGGGYGYTF.

The CDR3, as DNA: TGTGCCAGCAGTTTTCAAGCGGGGGTCTACAATGAGCAGTTCTTC. The encoded protein is CASSFQAGVYNEQFF. The rearrangement uses TRBV28 and TRBJ2-1; 8 nucleotides agree with TRBD2. The trim removed 3 bases at V and 3 bases at J, leaving 4 bases unmatched. This CDR3 has 15 amino acids. CDR1 and CDR2 from the germline V gene are MDHEN and SYDVKM.

The chain uses TRBV11-3 and TRBJ2-3; 14 bases line up with TRBD2. CDR3 length: 18 amino acids. V shed 5 bases and J 5 bases; nucleotides not matched to a gene: 12. Looked up from germline, CDR1 is SGHNT and CDR2 is YENEEA. The CDR3 loop reads CASSLLQTSGRAQDTQYF. The CDR3 region has the DNA TGTGCCAGCAGCCTATTACAGACTAGCGGGAGGGCCCAAGATACGCAGTATTTT.

J is TRBJ2-5 and V is TRBV9; no clear D. This CDR3 region has 13 residues. CDR1 and CDR2 (germline): SGDLS, YYNGEE. V was cut by 0 bases and J by 3 bases, with 6 bases left in between. The CDR3 coding sequence is TGTGCCAGCAGCGTAGTTATAAAAGAGACCCAGTACTTC. Its translation is CASSVVIKETQYF.

The rearrangement uses TRBV7-2 and TRBJ2-1, with no clear D. The CDR3 loop spans 15 amino acids. Per the germline V gene, CDR1 is SGHTA and CDR2 is FQGNSA. The ends were cut back, 3 bases at V and 0 bases at J, with 9 bases in the middle. CDR3 region: CASSFDSNSYNEQFF. CDR3 nucleotides: TGTGCCAGCAGCTTCGATAGCAACTCCTACAATGAGCAGTTCTTC.

This clone showed up many times. The rearrangement links TRBV19 to TRBJ2-6; tentative D call: TRBD1 (7 bases). V was trimmed by 4 bases and J by 11 bases, leaving 18 bases between them. This CDR3 spans 15 amino acids. Germline V gene data show CDR1 as LNHDA and CDR2 as SQIVND (reference sequence). The CDR3 is CASSSQGGGLDVLTF. As DNA, the CDR3 is TGTGCCAGTAGTAGTCAGGGGGGAGGCCTTGACGTCCTGACTTTC.

This clone was counted a single time. CDR3: CASSLIGTSTYEQYF. The CDR3 nucleotides read TGTGCCAGCAGCCTTATCGGGACATCAACCTACGAGCAGTACTTC. The chain couples TRBV7-3 to TRBJ2-7; weak D call: TRBD1 (6 bases). The CDR3 extends over 15 amino acids. The V gene's germline CDR1 is SGHTA and CDR2 FQGTGA. Trimming stripped 5 bases from V and 2 bases from J, with 16 bases between.

The V call is TRBV5-1, the J call TRBJ1-2; D unresolved. V was cut by 2 bases and J by 4 bases, with 15 bases left in between. The CDR3 contains 15 residues. Germline CDR1 is SGHRS and CDR2 is YFSETQ. CDR3 in amino acids: CASSLTGEYGYGYTF. CDR3 in DNA: TGCGCCAGCAGCTTAACCGGGGAGTACGGCTATGGCTACACCTTC.

The chain has TRBV29-1 and TRBJ2-3, with 10 bases that match TRBD1. Per germline, CDR1 SQVTM and CDR2 ANQGSEA. Unmatched junction bases numbered 8, after V lost 4 bases and J lost 4 bases. The CDR3 contains 15 residues. The chain's CDR3 is CSVGVGQGFADTQYF. The CDR3 region has the DNA TGCAGCGTTGGCGTGGGACAGGGGTTCGCAGATACGCAGTATTTT.

The genes are TRBV7-2 and TRBJ1-6; 9 bases fit TRBD1. This CDR3 comprises 16 residues. The J segment lost 7 bases and the V segment lost 5 bases, leaving 9 bases of the junction unmatched. Germline CDR1 and CDR2: SGHTA and FQGNSA. CDR3 in DNA: TGTGCCAGCAGCCCATACCCCGGGACAGGGAATTCACCCCTCCACTTT. It specifies CASSPYPGTGNSPLHF.

This rearrangement joins TRBV6-5 to TRBJ2-2; D unclear. From germline, CDR1 is MNHEY and CDR2 SVGAGI. Deletions cut 2 bases from V and 4 bases from J, with 5 bases between. The CDR3 contains 13 residues. For the CDR3, the DNA is TGTGCCAGCAGTTACCAGGTCACCGGGGAGCTGTTTTTT. Its protein is CASSYQVTGELFF.

The chain has TRBV27 and TRBJ2-1; no clear D. Germline CDR1 MNHEY, CDR2 SMNVEV (reference sequence). This CDR3 contains 13 residues. Trimming stripped 5 bases from V and 3 bases from J, with 8 bases between. The CDR3 DNA sequence: TGTGCCAGCAGTCTTAATAGCTACAATGAGCAGTTCTTC. It encodes CASSLNSYNEQFF.

The CDR3 bases are TGTGCCAGCTCCCCCGGGACTAGCGGGGGGGCCGGGGAGCTGTTTTTT. Encoded protein: CASSPGTSGGAGELFF. This sequence joins TRBV13 and TRBJ2-2; 16 bases agree with TRBD2. There are 16 residues in the CDR3. Germline V CDR1 and CDR2: PRHDT, FYEKMQ (reference sequence). The ends lost 8 bases at V and 6 bases at J; junction bases unmatched: 6.